Below, one TCR beta chain is given with its context. Its antigen remains unknown. The germline gives CDR1 KGHSY, CDR2 FQNENV. The CDR3 spans 16 residues. No DNA appears here. The repertoire was sequenced with immunoSEQ multiplex PCR; TCRdb's copy has only in-frame clones and lacks some. The clone table shows 7,700 or so clones, with the ten largest holding roughly 1.8%. The data stem from a study of synovial regulatory T cells in juvenile arthritis. Study results and caveats: Inflammation-associated Treg cells in blood had less TCR diversity than the remaining blood Treg cells. Synovial Tregs shared more CDR3 sequences with iaTregs than other blood Tregs.

The receptor was derived from a donor younger than 30 with juvenile idiopathic arthritis. The chain joins TRBV16 to TRBJ1-4; absent DNA, TCRdb's TRBD1 call cannot be checked. Sequencing input: Treg cells from blood. Documented subset: remaining (HLA-DR-negative) circulating blood Treg cells. This CDR3 reads CASSQLPSKGPEKLFF.